The sequence of this T cell receptor beta chain was determined in a study of identical twins. TCRdb independently ran MiXCR on the 5' RACE reads; one entry per CDR3 protein. The table includes around 250,000 distinct CDR3 sequences, 12% detected once. These data also featured in a second study, about yellow fever vaccine responses in identical twins.

The TCR originated in a woman under 30 in good health. Sequencing used memory (CD45RO+) T cells sorted from blood.

In DNA, the CDR3 is TGCAGTGCTAGTCTGGTTAATGAGCAGTTCTTC. Translating gives CSASLVNEQFF. The genes are TRBV20-1 and TRBJ2-1; unclear D gene. CDR1 is DFQATT and CDR2 is SNEGSKA in the germline V gene (reference sequence). This CDR3 contains 11 residues. Trimming left V 3 bases short and J 7 bases short, with 7 bases between.